This T cell receptor (beta chain) emerged from a study of metastatic and nonmetastatic thyroid tumors. As for the study in general: Malignant and benign thyroid patients had repertoires compared in peripheral blood and tumor or nodule tissue.

This clone was recorded many times. CDR1 is SGHAT and CDR2 is FQNNGV in the germline V gene. Trimming removed 2 bases from V and 5 bases from J, with 13 bases in between. The CDR3 totals 16 residues. As handled by the study authors: The study built a papillary thyroid cancer distant-metastasis classifier from CDR3 differences across clinicopathological groups. From the PCR reads, TCRdb re-called clones with MiXCR. The V and J calls here are based on TCRdb, not the publication. The repertoire includes around 28,000 clones, about an eighth of them detected once, and roughly 5% sits in the top ten. No patient had received any treatment before thyroid surgery.

The V call is TRBV11-2, the J call TRBJ1-6; TRBD1 might be the D (6 bases). The clonotype was recovered from a female donor with papillary thyroid cancer or a benign thyroid nodule (not recorded which). Some clones in this sample may be carry-over from other donors' samples. Sequencing was carried out using blood. Written as DNA, the CDR3 is TGTGCCAGCAGCTTAACAGGGAGGGGGAATAATTCACCCCTCCACTTT. This encodes CASSLTGRGNNSPLHF.